Following are 16 T cell receptor beta chains from one sample sequenced in a study of patients and donors after allogeneic stem cell transplantation. From the RT-PCR reads, TCRdb called clonotypes with MiXCR, one entry per CDR3 protein. This table has approximately 430,000 distinct CDR3 sequences, 16% appearing once. Sequenced material: blood, either unsorted or a sorted T cell fraction (not recorded which). Receptors originate from a human donor who was either an allogeneic HSCT recipient or a stem cell or donor lymphocyte infusion donor (not recorded which). It is not recorded whose cells these are; they may come from a transplant donor.

This clonotype was observed at least ten times. V is TRBV29-1 and J is TRBJ2-2; 13 bases line up with TRBD2. The junction had 7 bases not matched to a gene; V was cut back by 4 bases and J by 5 bases. The CDR3 contains 16 residues. The germline V gene has CDR1 SQVTM and CDR2 ANQGSEA. CDR3 in DNA: TGCAGCGTTGGGGATCGGACTAGCGGGGGAACCGGGGAGCTGTTTTTT. Translation gives CSVGDRTSGGTGELFF.

J is TRBJ2-3 and V is TRBV5-1; maybe TRBD2 (5 bases). Trimming stripped 3 bases from V and 2 bases from J, with 13 bases between. Per germline, CDR1 SGHRS and CDR2 YFSETQ. This CDR3 has 15 amino acids. CDR3 sequence: CASSSSGSLTDTQYF. The CDR3 nucleotides are TGCGCCAGCAGCTCTTCGGGGTCACTCACAGATACGCAGTATTTT.

The chain employs TRBV9 and TRBJ2-7, with D maybe TRBD1 (6 bases). The germline V gene encodes CDR1 SGDLS and CDR2 YYNGEE. V gave up 0 bases and J gave up 4 bases, with 11 bases separating them. The CDR3 has 14 amino acids. CDR3: CASSVAVGGYEQYF. CDR3 DNA: TGTGCCAGCAGCGTAGCGGTAGGGGGTTACGAGCAGTACTTC.

This clonotype was detected once. The chain recombines TRBV20-1 with TRBJ1-4, with TRBD1 matching 8 bases. The V and J ends lost 5 bases and 7 bases, in that order; junction bases with no gene match: 6. Germline V gives CDR1 DFQATT, CDR2 SNEGSKA (reference sequence). The CDR3 sequence is 13 residues long. CDR3 sequence (DNA): TGCAGTGCTGCAGACAGGGGTAGTGAAAAACTGTTTTTT. Amino acid sequence: CSAADRGSEKLFF.

This clonotype has a count of ten or more. The chain couples TRBV20-1 to TRBJ2-1; 8 bases agree with TRBD2. CDR1 is DFQATT and CDR2 is SNEGSKA in the germline V gene (reference sequence). Trimming at V came to 3 bases and at J to 3 bases, leaving 1 base not matched to a gene. The CDR3 extends over 13 amino acids. The CDR3 loop reads CSASGRGYNEQFF. Here the CDR3 DNA reads TGCAGTGCTAGCGGGAGGGGCTACAATGAGCAGTTCTTC.

This clonotype was seen only a few times. The V and J genes are TRBV2 and TRBJ1-5; unclear D gene. Trimming took off 4 bases at V and 1 base at J, with 5 bases between the two ends. The CDR3 is made up of 13 amino acids. Germline lookup yields CDR1 SNHLY and CDR2 FYNNEI. The CDR3 region has the DNA TGTGCCAGCAGTGGTCAGAGCAATCAGCCCCAGCATTTT. Translation gives CASSGQSNQPQHF.

The chain links TRBV20-1 to TRBJ2-3; D may be TRBD2 (7 bases). Germline lookup yields CDR1 DFQATT and CDR2 SNEGSKA (reference sequence). The CDR3 spans 16 residues. Trimming shortened V by 0 bases and J by 6 bases, and 19 bases separated the two germline ends. The CDR3 spells CSARDHWGGQGDTQYF. CDR3 in DNA: TGCAGTGCTAGAGATCACTGGGGGGGCCAGGGCGATACGCAGTATTTT.

The chain is built from TRBV7-9 and TRBJ1-2, with TRBD1 identical over 10 bases. CDR1 is SEHNR and CDR2 is FQNEAQ in the germline V gene (reference sequence). With 6 bases clipped from V and 6 bases from J, the junction kept 4 bases outside the gene matches. The CDR3 has 13 amino acids. The CDR3 is CASSTDRGHGYTF. The CDR3 DNA is TGTGCCAGCAGTACAGACAGGGGGCATGGCTACACCTTC.

The V and J genes are TRBV30 and TRBJ2-5; 7 bases fit TRBD1. The CDR3 is made up of 15 amino acids. CDR1 and CDR2 from the germline V gene are GTSNPN and SVGIG (reference sequence). The V and J ends lost 2 bases and 2 bases, in that order; junction bases with no gene match: 8. Here the CDR3 DNA reads TGTGCCTGGAGTTTCCTCGACAGGGAACAAGAGACCCAGTACTTC. It is translated as CAWSFLDREQETQYF. The complete variable domain, with remaining parts taken from reference TRBV30 and TRBJ2-5, reads SQTIHQWPATLVQPVGSPLSLECTVEGTSNPNLYWYRQAAGRGLQLLFYSVGIGQISSEVPQNLSASRPQDRQFILSSKKLLLSDSGFYLCAWSFLDREQETQYFGPGTRLLVL.

A few counts support this clonotype. The limits of the CDR3 on the DNA are not certain, so only TCRdb's listed CDR3 is given. The chain carries TRBV12-3 or TRBV12-4 and TRBJ1-2; TRBD1 was called by the table and not checked on the DNA. The length of the CDR3 is 18 amino acids, counting both ends. This CDR3 reads CASSSSTGLLPTEYGYTF.

This chain joins TRBV20-1 and TRBJ2-7, with a tentative D call TRBD2 (5 bases). The length of the CDR3 is 12 residues. Germline values: CDR1 DFQATT, CDR2 SNEGSKA (reference sequence). V lost 3 bases, J lost 7 bases, and 13 bases lay in between. The chain's CDR3 is CSASGIKREQYF. CDR3 in DNA: TGCAGTGCTAGCGGGATCAAGCGGGAGCAGTACTTC.

This clonotype was observed a handful of times. The rearrangement links TRBV6-2 or TRBV6-3 to TRBJ2-7, with no clear D. Germline CDR1 is MNHEY and CDR2 is SVGEGT. The CDR3 extends over 12 amino acids. Trimming took off 5 bases at V and 5 bases at J, with 10 bases between the two ends. The CDR3, as DNA: TGTGCCAGCAGTCCCAACTACGACGAGCAGTACTTC. Protein sequence: CASSPNYDEQYF.

V and J are TRBV6-1 and TRBJ2-7; 9 bases align to TRBD1. Germline V lookup: CDR1 MNHNS, CDR2 SASEGT. J was trimmed by 4 bases and V by 6 bases; bases with no gene match: 10. The CDR3 extends over 15 amino acids. Written as DNA, the CDR3 is TGTGCCAGCAGCCGCGACCGGGACAGGGTTTACGAGCAGTACTTC. Residues: CASSRDRDRVYEQYF.

The chain carries TRBV4-1 and TRBJ2-7, with 8 bases that match TRBD1. This CDR3 spans 14 amino acids. CDR1 and CDR2 from the germline V gene are MGHRA and YSYEKL. The V gene end was trimmed by 8 bases and the J gene end by 0 bases; junction bases not matched to a gene: 6. The CDR3 is CASARQGSSYEQYF. CDR3 sequence (DNA): TGCGCCAGCGCTAGACAGGGGAGCTCCTACGAGCAGTACTTC.

V and J are TRBV10-3 and TRBJ1-6; no clear D. The germline gives CDR1 ENHRY, CDR2 SYGVKD. V lost 11 bases, J lost 0 bases, and 17 bases lay in between. The CDR3 runs 16 residues. The CDR3: CAVAKTSASYNSPLHF. CDR3 nucleotide sequence: TGTGCCGTAGCAAAGACTTCAGCCTCCTATAATTCACCCCTCCACTTT.

This clonotype was observed a few times. The rearrangement uses TRBV6-5 and TRBJ2-5; TRBD2 agrees at 7 bases. V lost 4 bases, J lost 1 base, and 6 bases stayed unmatched. This CDR3 has 15 residues. Per germline, CDR1 MNHEY and CDR2 SVGAGI. The DNA of the CDR3 is TGTGCCAGCAGTTTCAGACTAGCACGCCAAGAGACCCAGTACTTC. Residues: CASSFRLARQETQYF.